A selection of T cell receptor beta chains follows, all from one sample in a study of OX40 agonist ivuxolimab in advanced cancers. Here immunoSEQ multiplex PCR was the method, and the copy in TCRdb shows in-frame clones only, minus some. In the table there are 77,000 or so clones, less than 95% of which are singletons. Here the sequenced sample was CD4+ or CD8+ T cells sorted from blood, taken in a trial of the OX40 agonist ivuxolimab. The receptors shown here come from an adult with an advanced solid tumor such as melanoma, head and neck, liver or kidney cancer. Both conserved end residues are part of each CDR3. Each record gives: J gene, D gene, clone size, V gene, CDR3 DNA, CDR3 protein. D genes are given only for firm matches. A row's size may be missing; if present it is once, few, many or a size class.

>TRBJ2-4|TRBD1|.|TRBV7-9
TGTGCCAGCAGCACGGACAGGGGGAAAAACATTCAGTACTTC
CASSTDRGKNIQYF
>TRBJ1-4|.|once|TRBV11-2
TGTGCCAGCAGCTCTGGACTAGGAGAAAAACTGTTTTTT
CASSSGLGEKLFF
>TRBJ2-5|.|once|TRBV15
TGTGCCACCAGCAGAGATCGGGGCCTTAGAGAGACCCAGTACTTC
CATSRDRGLRETQYF
>TRBJ2-7|.|.|TRBV2
TGTGCCAGCAGTGAAAAAGGATCGGCACAGGGTCGCTACGAGCAGTACTTC
CASSEKGSAQGRYEQYF
>TRBJ2-2|.|.|TRBV7-6
TGTGCCAGCAGCCAGGCGGACAGAATGAACACCGGGGAGCTGTTTTTT
CASSQADRMNTGELFF
>TRBJ1-5|.|.|TRBV21-1
TGTGCCAGCAGCAAGATTGACAGGGACAATCAGCCCCAGCATTTT
CASSKIDRDNQPQHF
>TRBJ1-2|.|few|TRBV7-2
TGTGCCAGCAACTTAGGGGGGATCTATGGCTACACCTTC
CASNLGGIYGYTF
>TRBJ2-2|.|.|TRBV5-1
TGCGCCAGCATCCCATGGGGGGCGAACACCGGGGAGCTGTTTTTT
CASIPWGANTGELFF
>TRBJ1-2|.|.|TRBV7-2
TGTGCCAGCAGTGGTACGGCGACAGGTTACTATGGCTACACCTTC
CASSGTATGYYGYTF
>TRBJ2-7|.|.|TRBV10-3
TGTGCCATCAGTGAGCCCCCGTCCCTGGACGAGCAGTACTTC
CAISEPPSLDEQYF
>TRBJ2-2|TRBD1|once|TRBV6-5
TGTGCCAGCAGTTCAGACAGGGGGAACACCGGGGAGCTGTTTTTT
CASSSDRGNTGELFF
>TRBJ1-5|.|.|TRBV5-6
TGTGCCAGCAGCTTAGCAGGGAGCAATCAGCCCCAGCATTTT
CASSLAGSNQPQHF
>TRBJ2-3|.|.|TRBV4-3
TGCGCCAGCAGCCAAGATTCCAGTTCAGATACGCAGTATTTT
CASSQDSSSDTQYF
>TRBJ2-7|.|.|TRBV4-1
TGCGCCAGCAGCCAATTACCCGACTACGAGCAGTACTTC
CASSQLPDYEQYF
>TRBJ1-5|.|.|TRBV4-1
TGCGCCAGCAGCCAAGATAGCAATCAGCCCCAGCATTTT
CASSQDSNQPQHF
>TRBJ2-3|.|.|TRBV5-6
TGTGCCAGCAGCTTTTCCGGCGAATACACAGATACGCAGTATTTT
CASSFSGEYTDTQYF
>TRBJ2-1|TRBD2|.|TRBV7-8
TGTGCCAGCAGCTTAGAACTCGCGGGGGGGCACAATGAGCAGTTCTTC
CASSLELAGGHNEQFF
>TRBJ1-2|.|.|TRBV7-9
TGTGCCACCCTCGGGGGGCCTAACTATGGCTACACCTTC
CATLGGPNYGYTF
>TRBJ2-7|.|.|TRBV6-5
TGTGCCAGCAGTTACCGAGGTACGGACTACGAGCAGTACTTC
CASSYRGTDYEQYF
>TRBJ2-7|.|.|TRBV7-6
TGTGCCAGCAGCTTTTCTCCGACAGGGAGGGACGAGCAGTACTTC
CASSFSPTGRDEQYF
>TRBJ2-5|.|.|TRBV5-4
TGTGCCAGCAGCTTGGCTGTCGGACAAGAGACCCAGTACTTC
CASSLAVGQETQYF
>TRBJ1-1|.|once|TRBV27
TGTGCCAGTGCCGCCATAACCCTCGGAGGGAAGAAGCCAGAAGCTTTCTTT
CASAAITLGGKKPEAFF
>TRBJ2-1|TRBD1|.|TRBV19
TGTGCCAGTAGTACTGGGACAGGGCTCTACAATGAGCAGTTCTTC
CASSTGTGLYNEQFF
>TRBJ2-1|.|.|TRBV4-2
TGTGCCAGCAGCCAAGATCAAGGCGAGCAGTTCTTC
CASSQDQGEQFF
>TRBJ2-4|.|.|TRBV6-1
TGTGCCAGCAGTGAACGAACAGAATTAGCCAAAAACATTCAGTACTTC
CASSERTELAKNIQYF
>TRBJ2-2|.|.|TRBV27
TGTGCCAGCAGTTTGGGGGGGCTATATGCCGGGGAGCTGTTTTTT
CASSLGGLYAGELFF
>TRBJ2-1|TRBD2|.|TRBV4-1
TGCGCCAGCAGCCAAGGGGTCGCCGGACTAGCGGGTACTGAGCAGTTCTTC
CASSQGVAGLAGTEQFF
>TRBJ1-2|TRBD1|once|TRBV27
TGTGCCAGCAGTCGCGGACAGGGTAGCGGCTACACCTTC
CASSRGQGSGYTF
>TRBJ2-7|.|.|TRBV7-6
TGTGCCAGCAGCTCCTCCGGGGGACCGGTCTACGAGCAGTACTTC
CASSSSGGPVYEQYF
>TRBJ2-7|TRBD2|.|TRBV12-5
TGTGCTAGTGGTTCTGGACTAGCGGGGGTTCAGCAGTACTTC
CASGSGLAGVQQYF
>TRBJ1-6|TRBD1|.|TRBV5-4
TGTGCCAGCAGCTCCGGACAGGATTATAATTCACCCCTCCACTTT
CASSSGQDYNSPLHF
>TRBJ1-6|.|once|TRBV6-1
TGTGCCAGCAGTGAGGACTGGGCGATGAATTCACCCCTCCACTTT
CASSEDWAMNSPLHF
>TRBJ1-4|.|.|TRBV5-6
TGTGCCAGCAGCGCCGGGGGCACCCAGGGAAGGGTTAATGAAAAACTGTTTTTT
CASSAGGTQGRVNEKLFF
>TRBJ2-7|.|.|TRBV27
TGTGCCAGCAGTTTCCAGGGGGGACAATTGGAGCAGTACTTC
CASSFQGGQLEQYF
>TRBJ1-5|.|.|TRBV5-6
TGTGCCAGCAGCTTGTGGGGTAATCAGCCCCAGCATTTT
CASSLWGNQPQHF
>TRBJ2-5|.|.|TRBV4-3
TGCGCCAGCAGCCAAGACCTTTTCCCGGTAGAGACCCAGTACTTC
CASSQDLFPVETQYF
>TRBJ2-1|.|.|TRBV21-1
TGTGCCAGAGAAAAGGAGCAGTTCTTC
CAREKEQFF
>TRBJ1-6|TRBD1|.|TRBV13
TGTGCCAGCAGTCAGGACAGGGGGTTAAGTTCACCCCTCCACTTT
CASSQDRGLSSPLHF
>TRBJ2-2|TRBD2|.|TRBV9
TGTGCCAGCAGCGCTGAAGGGAGGGACACCGGGGAGCTGTTTTTT
CASSAEGRDTGELFF
>TRBJ2-5|.|once|TRBV5-1
TGCGCCAGCAGCGTCGGGGGGACAAAAGAGACCCAGTACTTC
CASSVGGTKETQYF
>TRBJ1-1|.|.|TRBV23-1
TGCGCCAGCAGCCCCCCCCGGACACGTACTGAAGCTTTCTTT
CASSPPRTRTEAFF
>TRBJ2-3|.|.|TRBV27
TGTGCCAGCAGTTTTATAGGGGCAGGCACAGATACGCAGTATTTT
CASSFIGAGTDTQYF
>TRBJ1-1|.|.|TRBV9
TGTGCCAGCAGCGCAGGGACTAAGAGGGGGAACACTGAAGCTTTCTTT
CASSAGTKRGNTEAFF
>TRBJ2-3|.|.|TRBV5-6
TGTGCCAGCAGCTGGGAGGTGACAGATACGCAGTATTTT
CASSWEVTDTQYF